This TCR beta chain was profiled in a study of blood T cell repertoires in COVID-19. V lost 1 base and J 5 bases, leaving 15 bases between the germline ends. CDR1 and CDR2 (germline): LGHDT, YNNKEL (reference sequence). CDR3 length equals 16 residues. Using immunoSEQ multiplex PCR, the repertoire was profiled, and TCRdb retains in-frame clones only, with some absent. The sample carries around 68,000 clones, around 91% recorded once. This TCR came from a middle-aged man with acute or convalescent COVID-19. The sample consisted of peripheral blood. The V gene is TRBV3-1 (or the pseudogene TRBV3-2), the J gene TRBJ2-4; D may be TRBD2 (5 bases). The chain's CDR3 is CASSQVYGIGENIQYF. The CDR3 DNA reads TGTGCCAGCAGCCAAGTTTACGGGATAGGCGAAAACATTCAGTACTTC.